This T cell receptor beta chain was captured in a study of response to subunit inactivated influenza vaccine. The sample holds a few counts of this clonotype. Its target is unknown. Trimming took off 5 bases at V and 7 bases at J, with 14 bases between the two ends. This CDR3 region has 13 residues. Study-level points and caveats: Only a handful of new T cells, the authors suggested, are recruited with each seasonal influenza vaccination.

TCRdb fed the RT-PCR reads into MiXCR, producing one record per CDR3 protein. The profile shows more than 250,000 distinct CDR3 sequences, around a fifth of them singletons. Sequenced material: PBMCs from blood, taken approximately 20 months after vaccination. The receptor was derived from a man between 50 and 69 years old who received an inactivated influenza vaccine. The V and J genes are TRBV12-3 or TRBV12-4 and TRBJ2-5; possibly TRBD2 for D (6 bases). The CDR3: CASSLAGMGTQYF. The CDR3 DNA reads TGTGCCAGCAGTCTTGCGGGGATGGGGACCCAGTACTTC.